Presented here are 5 T cell receptor delta chains from one specimen sequenced in a study of γδ T cells in repeated Plasmodium falciparum infection. TCRdb repeated clone calling on the multiplex PCR reads with CATT. The table lists some 100,000 delta-chain clones, 1.4% of them singletons. Gammadelta T cells were flow-sorted from PBMC into Vgamma9/Vdelta2+ and Vdelta2-negative populations for bulk analysis. Sequencing was done on a sample of gamma-delta T cells from blood. The receptor source for this set is a pool of human donors (malaria-infected and uninfected, not separated).

For this clone: A far bigger clonotype differs at one base, so this is likely a read error. The sample contains more than one DNA sequence encoding this CDR3. This chain joins TRDV1 and TRDJ1; 10 bases are shared with TRDD3. The J gene, missing from TCRdb, was assigned here through DNA to germline matching. Germline CDR1 is TSWWSYY and CDR2 is QGS. V shed 3 bases, J shed 0 bases, and the junction held 16 bases outside the gene matches. This CDR3 is 20 amino acids long. The CDR3 region has the DNA TGTGCTCTTGGGGACCGGAGAGCTGGGGGATATGAGTTGTACACCGATAAACTCATCTTT. This encodes CALGDRRAGGYELYTDKLIF.

For this clone: A far larger clone is a single base away, which makes a read error likely. Other DNA sequences from this sample encode an identical CDR3 as well. The J gene is TRDJ2, the V gene TRDV2, with 10 positions matching TRDD3. The J gene comes from matching the DNA to germline here; TCRdb lacks it. The CDR3 extends over 15 amino acids. Germline lookup yields CDR1 GEAIGNYY and CDR2 EKD. CDR3 nucleotides: TGTGCATGTGACTCCATACTGGGGGATACAGCACAACTCTTCTTT. It specifies CACDSILGDTAQLFF.

This clone has just a few counts. This is likely an artifact of a read error, given a far larger clone one base away. Other DNA sequences in the sample encode the same CDR3. Called V gene: TRAV38-2/DV8; the J gene was not called; the listed D gene, TRDD3, was not tested against the DNA. This CDR3 has 19 amino acids. The germline V gene encodes CDR1 TSESDYY and CDR2 QEAYKQQN. The CDR3 region has the DNA TGTGCTTATAGCGGGGTCGGCTACTGGGGGATACACGCAAGGGATAAACTCATCTTC. Translated, it gives CAYSGVGYWGIHARDKLIF.

This clone was recorded a few times. V gene TRDV1 combines with J gene TRDJ2; TRDD3 agrees at 10 bases. The J gene was not available in TCRdb and was assigned here by matching the DNA to germline segments. CDR3 length: 20 amino acids. V trimming: 1 base; J trimming: 6 bases; junction bases outside the gene matches: 17. Germline lookup yields CDR1 TSWWSYY and CDR2 QGS. This CDR3 reads CALGERTSVGGYTGAAQLFF. In DNA form, the CDR3 reads TGTGCTCTTGGGGAACGAACCTCGGTTGGGGGATACACGGGGGCAGCACAACTCTTCTTT.

As to this clone: The mismatch at residue 7 between this DNA's translation and the TCRdb protein of a much larger clone likely reflects a read error; the protein shown is translated from the DNA. The V gene is TRDV1, the J gene TRDJ1; D is possibly TRDD3 (6 bases). Germline V lookup: CDR1 TSWWSYY, CDR2 QGS. The CDR3 has 20 residues. Trimming stripped 2 bases from V and 6 bases from J, with 31 bases between. CDR3 region: CALGENSLQGSWRGTYKLIF. The CDR3 nucleotides read TGTGCTCTTGGGGAAAACTCCCTACAAGGATCCTGGAGGGGGACATATAAACTCATCTTT.